A selection of T cell receptor beta chains follows, all from one sample in a study of T cell responses to AZD1222 COVID-19 vaccine. TCRdb's table, derived via immunoSEQ multiplex PCR, lists solely in-frame clones and lacks some. The profile shows about 100,000 clones, around 89% of them singletons. The sequencing here drew on peripheral blood, taken on day 0 of AZD1222 vaccination. These receptors all stem from an adult in good health. Both conserved end residues are part of each CDR3. D genes are given only for firm matches. Rows may omit the clone size; those that give it use once, few, many or a size class.

clone_size | j_call | v_call | d_call | cdr3_nt | cdr3_aa
. | TRBJ2-7 | TRBV6-2/TRBV6-3 | . | TGTGCCAGCAGTTCGCTCCCGTCCGGGACTCCCTACGAGCAGTACTTC | CASSSLPSGTPYEQYF
. | TRBJ1-2 | TRBV2 | . | TGTGCCAGCTATATATCTGCCGGGATAGATCTCCGTTATGGCTACACCTTC | CASYISAGIDLRYGYTF
. | TRBJ1-6 | TRBV2 | TRBD1 | TGTGCCAGCAGTGAAAGACAGGGAGTTAATTCACCCCTCCACTTT | CASSERQGVNSPLHF
. | TRBJ1-5 | TRBV30 | . | TGTGCCTGGAACTACGGTTTTGGGAATCAGCCCCAGCATTTT | CAWNYGFGNQPQHF
. | TRBJ1-5 | TRBV28 | . | TGTGCCAGCAGTTTCGGCAGGGCCAGCAATCAGCCCCAGCATTTT | CASSFGRASNQPQHF
. | TRBJ1-5 | TRBV29-1 | . | TGCAGCGCCGGTTTTGACGGGGTTCAGCCCCAGCATTTT | CSAGFDGVQPQHF
. | TRBJ2-1 | TRBV12-3/TRBV12-4 | . | TGTGCCAGCAGTTTCGGTGGCGGTGAGCAGTTCTTC | CASSFGGGEQFF
. | TRBJ2-1 | TRBV29-1 | . | TGCAGCGCTGTCCCGGCCTTATACAATGAGCAGTTCTTC | CSAVPALYNEQFF
. | TRBJ2-7 | TRBV14 | . | TGTGCCAGCAGCCAAGAGGGGCCCGACGAGCAGTACTTC | CASSQEGPDEQYF
. | TRBJ1-1 | TRBV15 | TRBD1 | TGTGCCACCAGCAGAGATCGGGGCAGGGGGAATGAAGCTTTCTTT | CATSRDRGRGNEAFF
. | TRBJ2-1 | TRBV19 | TRBD2 | TGTGCCAGTAGTCCCCAGGGACTAGGAGAGGGGGTCTACAATGAGCAGTTCTTC | CASSPQGLGEGVYNEQFF
few | TRBJ1-1 | TRBV28 | TRBD1 | TGTGCCAGCAGGATACAGGGGACTGAAGCTTTCTTT | CASRIQGTEAFF
. | TRBJ2-6 | TRBV11-2 | . | TGTGCCAGCAGCTTCTCCTCTGGGGCCAACGTCCTGACTTTC | CASSFSSGANVLTF
. | TRBJ2-4 | TRBV28 | TRBD2 | TGTGCCAGCAGTCCCGGACTAGCGGGAGGGGGGGACATTCAGTACTTC | CASSPGLAGGGDIQYF
. | TRBJ1-5 | TRBV5-6 | . | TGTGCCAGCAGCTTGGCCGGCAGGGCCCAAATTCCGGAACAGCCCCAGCATTTT | CASSLAGRAQIPEQPQHF
few | TRBJ1-1 | TRBV18 | . | TGTGCCAGCTCACCAACAGCGAACACTGAAGCTTTCTTT | CASSPTANTEAFF
. | TRBJ2-1 | TRBV7-6 | . | TGTGCCAGCAGCTCCTCCGACCCAGGCAGGGTCGTCTCCTACAATGAGCAGTTCTTC | CASSSSDPGRVVSYNEQFF
few | TRBJ1-5 | TRBV5-1 | . | TGCGCCAGCAGCTCGAGTGGGGGTAGCAATCAGCCCCAGCATTTT | CASSSSGGSNQPQHF
. | TRBJ2-1 | TRBV24-1 | . | TGTGCCACCAAGGACCCTGACAATGAGCAGTTCTTC | CATKDPDNEQFF
once | TRBJ2-7 | TRBV27 | TRBD2 | TGTGCCAGCAGAGGTCGGGGTAGCGGGTACGAGCAGTACTTC | CASRGRGSGYEQYF
. | TRBJ1-1 | TRBV27 | TRBD1 | TGTGCCAGCAGTTTACGGGCAGGGGGTATGAACACTGAAGCTTTCTTT | CASSLRAGGMNTEAFF
. | TRBJ2-4 | TRBV6-1 | . | TGTGCCAGCAGTGAACCAATGGGTTTAGTCAAAAACATTCAGTACTTC | CASSEPMGLVKNIQYF
. | TRBJ1-2 | TRBV30 | TRBD1 | TGTGCCTGGAGCAATAAGGGGGCGGCTTTTCATGGCTACACCTTC | CAWSNKGAAFHGYTF
. | TRBJ2-7 | TRBV5-4 | TRBD2 | TGTGCCAGCAGTCTAGCGGGAGGGCCACTGGGAGAGCAGTACTTC | CASSLAGGPLGEQYF
. | TRBJ2-7 | TRBV6-5 | . | TGTGCCAGCAGCCCAGCACCGCCCGGGTACGAGCAGTACTTC | CASSPAPPGYEQYF
. | TRBJ2-3 | TRBV5-1 | . | TGCGCCAGCAGCATAAGGGACTTACGCACAGATACGCAGTATTTT | CASSIRDLRTDTQYF
. | TRBJ2-1 | TRBV2 | . | TGTGCCAGCAGTGAAGCGCTAGACAATGAGCAGTTCTTC | CASSEALDNEQFF
. | TRBJ1-4 | TRBV7-2 | . | TGTGCCAGCAGCCCCCGGCCTGCTACTAATGAAAAACTGTTTTTT | CASSPRPATNEKLFF
. | TRBJ2-6 | TRBV28 | . | TGTGCCAGCAAACCGAGAACCCTGTCTGGGGCCAACGTCCTGACTTTC | CASKPRTLSGANVLTF
. | TRBJ2-1 | TRBV24-1 | TRBD2 | TGTGCCACCAGTGATAAGCCGGGACTAGCGCACAATGAGCAGTTCTTC | CATSDKPGLAHNEQFF
. | TRBJ1-4 | TRBV7-2 | . | TGTGCCAGCAGCTTATCTACAGCTAATGAAAAACTGTTTTTT | CASSLSTANEKLFF
few | TRBJ1-6 | TRBV6-5 | TRBD1 | TGTGCCAGCATCGGTCCCGGGACAGGGAGTTCACCCCTCCACTTT | CASIGPGTGSSPLHF
. | TRBJ1-1 | TRBV4-3 | . | TGCGCCAGCAGCCAAGATAGGGGGGCGGCTGAAGCTTTCTTT | CASSQDRGAAEAFF
. | TRBJ2-2 | TRBV14 | . | TGTGCCAGCAGCCAAGACCCCGCCGGGGAGCTGTTTTTT | CASSQDPAGELFF
. | TRBJ2-3 | TRBV7-2 | TRBD2 | TGTGCCAGCAGCCCCAGACTAGCGGACAACACAGATACGCAGTATTTT | CASSPRLADNTDTQYF
. | TRBJ1-1 | TRBV3-1/TRBV3-2 | . | TGTGCCAGCAGCCAAAGGGTTGACACTGAAGCTTTCTTT | CASSQRVDTEAFF
. | TRBJ1-5 | TRBV6-1 | . | TGTGCCAGCAGTGAACAGGGCGGCAATCAGCCCCAGCATTTT | CASSEQGGNQPQHF
. | TRBJ2-7 | TRBV5-4 | . | TGTGCCAGCAGCTCAGAGGGGGTCGAGCAGTACTTC | CASSSEGVEQYF
. | TRBJ1-5 | TRBV19 | TRBD1 | TGTGCCAGTAGTCCCGGACAGGGGGCGGTTTTTGTTCAGCCCCAGCATTTT | CASSPGQGAVFVQPQHF
once | TRBJ1-1 | TRBV25-1 | . | TGTGCCAGCAGGCAGGGGATAGAGACTGAAGCTTTCTTT | CASRQGIETEAFF
once | TRBJ1-2 | TRBV28 | TRBD1 | TGTGCCAGCAGTCCTCCGGGACAGGTCCGCTATGGCTACACCTTC | CASSPPGQVRYGYTF
. | TRBJ2-3 | TRBV30 | TRBD2 | TGTGCCTGGAGTGGAGAGGGGCCTAGCGGGTACCTATCGGGTGGCACAGATACGCAGTATTTT | CAWSGEGPSGYLSGGTDTQYF
. | TRBJ2-5 | TRBV27 | TRBD2 | TGTGCCAGCAGTCGACTAGCGGAACAGGGGGAGACCCAGTACTTC | CASSRLAEQGETQYF
. | TRBJ1-1 | TRBV12-3/TRBV12-4 | . | TGTGCCAGCAGTTTAGGTGGCGGCACTGAAGCTTTCTTT | CASSLGGGTEAFF
. | TRBJ2-3 | TRBV7-3 | TRBD2 | TGTGCCAGCAGCTTAAGGCCCCTAGTCGGTACTAGCGGGACGCGGGGGGATACGCAGTATTTT | CASSLRPLVGTSGTRGDTQYF
. | TRBJ1-4 | TRBV7-9 | . | TGTGCCAGCAGCTTAGGGTACGGAGAAAAACTGTTTTTT | CASSLGYGEKLFF
few | TRBJ2-3 | TRBV6-4 | TRBD2 | TGTGCCAGCAGCACTGGTGCGGGAGCTTCAGATACGCAGTATTTT | CASSTGAGASDTQYF
. | TRBJ2-1 | TRBV3-1/TRBV3-2 | TRBD2 | TGTGCCAGCAGCCAAGGGGGACCGGGACTAGCGGATTACAATGAGCAGTTCTTC | CASSQGGPGLADYNEQFF
. | TRBJ2-1 | TRBV19 | TRBD2 | TGTGCCAGTAGTCCTGGGACTAGCGGTTACAATGAGCAGTTCTTC | CASSPGTSGYNEQFF
. | TRBJ2-1 | TRBV4-3 | TRBD2 | TGCGCCAGCAGCCCTACGAGCGGGAGGGCCTTCGATGAGCAGTTCTTC | CASSPTSGRAFDEQFF
. | TRBJ2-7 | TRBV7-2 | . | TGTGCCAGCAGCTTCTTTCAGGGGAGTGACGAGCAGTACTTC | CASSFFQGSDEQYF
. | TRBJ1-1 | TRBV30 | . | TGTGCCTGCACAGGGCCTAACACTGAAGCTTTCTTT | CACTGPNTEAFF
. | TRBJ1-2 | TRBV28 | . | TGTGCCAGCCTCAATCTAAACTATGGCTACACCTTC | CASLNLNYGYTF
. | TRBJ2-7 | TRBV5-8 | . | TGTGCCAGCAGCTTGGCGGGGCAGGGCTACGAGCAGTACTTC | CASSLAGQGYEQYF
. | TRBJ1-5 | TRBV27 | . | TGTGCCAGCAGTCCCACGTTTAGCAATCAGCCCCAGCATTTT | CASSPTFSNQPQHF
once | TRBJ2-1 | TRBV5-6 | TRBD1 | TGTGCCAGCAGCGGAACCGGGACAGCCTACAATGAGCAGTTCTTC | CASSGTGTAYNEQFF
. | TRBJ1-2 | TRBV9 | TRBD1 | TGTGCCAGCAGCGTGTATACAGGGGTCGATAACTATGGCTACACCTTC | CASSVYTGVDNYGYTF